These 2 T cell receptor beta chains originate from one sample sequenced in a study of T cells in Graves' hyperthyroidism and ophthalmopathy. Researchers took RNA transcripts and amplified the TCR beta CDR3 regions from them. A first-round RT-PCR of the TCR CDR3 used the HTBI primer set. Each CDR3 protein is one row after TCRdb ran MiXCR on the multiplex PCR reads. Among around 400,000 distinct CDR3 sequences listed, about 25% were seen once. The sequencing sample was made of blood. These receptors were taken from a man aged 50 to 60 with Graves' hyperthyroidism.

This chain links TRBV18 with TRBJ1-5, with D possibly being TRBD1 (5 bases). With 3 bases removed from V and 2 bases from J, the gap between germline ends came to 8 bases. From germline, CDR1 is KGHSH and CDR2 LQKENI. This CDR3 region has 14 residues. The CDR3 DNA follows: TGTGCCAGCTCACCTTCGGGGGGCAATCAGCCCCAGCATTTT. Translating gives CASSPSGGNQPQHF.

The sample holds many counts of this clonotype. The V and J genes are TRBV30 and TRBJ2-7; a possible D gene is TRBD2 (6 bases). Deletions cut 4 bases from V and 6 bases from J, with 16 bases between. This CDR3 comprises 13 residues. The germline V gene encodes CDR1 GTSNPN and CDR2 SVGIG (reference sequence). The CDR3 here is CAWISPGVLEQYF. The CDR3 DNA reads as TGTGCCTGGATTTCCCCGGGGGTCCTCGAGCAGTACTTC.